These 19 T cell receptor beta chains were all obtained from the same sample, sequenced in a study of T cell repertoires in cytomegalovirus infection. These receptors' targets are unknown. Each CDR3 protein gets one entry after TCRdb re-called the reads with MiXCR. The sample consists of 600,000 to 700,000 distinct CDR3 sequences, roughly a third of them appearing once. The sequencing here drew on cultured PBMCs, taken from culture after CMV antigen stimulation. The receptor set was obtained from a human donor in good health (CMV status not recorded). Some clones in this sample may be carry-over from other donors' samples.

The genes are TRBV20-1 and TRBJ2-5; 7 nucleotides align to TRBD2. The CDR3 is made up of 13 amino acids. Germline CDR1 is DFQATT and CDR2 is SNEGSKA (reference sequence). V lost 5 bases to trimming and J lost 5 bases; unmatched junction nucleotides: 8. In DNA, the CDR3 is TGCAGTGCTGTCGCGGGAGCGCGGGAGACCCAGTACTTC. Its translation: CSAVAGARETQYF.

The chain links TRBV19 to TRBJ2-1; possibly TRBD2 for D (7 bases). The CDR3 is 15 residues long. Trimming took 1 base from V and 4 from J, leaving 11 bases between them. CDR1 is LNHDA and CDR2 is SQIVND in the germline V gene (reference sequence). CDR3 nucleotide sequence: TGTGCCAGTAGTATAGGGGGGGGCTATTACAATGAGCAGTTCTTC. It is translated as CASSIGGGYYNEQFF. The entire variable domain, with the rest obtained from reference TRBV19 and TRBJ2-1, is as follows: DGGITQSPKYLFRKEGQNVTLSCEQNLNHDAMYWYRQDPGQGLRLIYYSQIVNDFQKGDIAEGYSVSREKKESFPLTVTSAQKNPTAFYLCASSIGGGYYNEQFFGPGTRLTVL.

The chain has TRBV11-2 and TRBJ2-1; D is ambiguous. The germline V and J ends were trimmed by 5 bases and 8 bases, with 10 bases remaining between them. The germline gives CDR1 SGHAT, CDR2 FQNNGV. CDR3 length: 12 amino acids. The CDR3 is CASSPGWYEQFF. CDR3 DNA sequence: TGTGCCAGCAGCCCCGGCTGGTATGAGCAGTTCTTC.

This clonotype was detected only a few times. The chain uses TRBV4-1 and TRBJ2-3; 7 bases are shared with TRBD1. J gave up 2 bases and V 4 bases, and 9 bases lay outside the gene matches. This CDR3 region has 16 residues. Germline CDR1 and CDR2: MGHRA and YSYEKL. CDR3 loop: CASSPSRQGPTDTQYF. The CDR3 DNA follows: TGCGCCAGCAGCCCCTCGCGACAGGGACCCACAGATACGCAGTATTTT.

V usage is TRBV6-1 and J usage is TRBJ2-7; D is ambiguous. V lost 8 bases to trimming and J lost 1 base, with 12 bases between them. Germline CDR1 is MNHNS and CDR2 is SASEGT. The CDR3 consists of 13 residues. The CDR3 reads CASFKVGSYEQYF. CDR3 DNA sequence: TGTGCCAGCTTCAAGGTCGGGTCCTACGAGCAGTACTTC.

CDR3 region: CASSIRDSQETQYF. Here the CDR3 DNA reads TGTGCCAGCAGTATCCGGGACAGCCAAGAGACCCAGTACTTC. This chain links TRBV12-3 or TRBV12-4 with TRBJ2-5; TRBD1 matches at 7 bases. J gave up 1 base and V 5 bases, and 4 bases lay outside the gene matches. This CDR3 is built from 14 residues.

The chain couples TRBV6-5 to TRBJ2-7, with TRBD1 identical over 10 bases. From germline, CDR1 is MNHEY and CDR2 SVGAGI. This CDR3 is 16 amino acids long. The V segment lost 7 bases and the J segment 1 base; nucleotides outside the gene matches: 10. CDR3 in amino acids: CASTEGTGALSYEQYF. In nucleotides, the CDR3 is TGTGCCAGCACCGAAGGGACAGGGGCCTTATCCTACGAGCAGTACTTC.

The V and J genes are TRBV2 and TRBJ1-2; D not certain. This CDR3 region has 15 residues. V gave up 7 bases and J gave up 2 bases, with 17 bases separating them. Germline assignment: CDR1 SNHLY and CDR2 FYNNEI. CDR3 residues: CASTRGRGGNYGYTF. CDR3 coding DNA: TGTGCCAGCACCCGGGGTCGGGGAGGGAACTATGGCTACACCTTC.

J is TRBJ1-6 and V is TRBV4-1; 7 positions match TRBD1. Germline V CDR1 and CDR2: MGHRA, YSYEKL. Trimming took 0 bases from V and 7 from J; bases not matched to a gene: 6. The CDR3 extends over 16 amino acids. For the CDR3, the DNA is TGCGCCAGCAGCCAAGATCCACAGGGGTTGAATTCACCCCTCCACTTT. This codes for CASSQDPQGLNSPLHF.

This clonotype was observed a handful of times. The chain employs TRBV6-1 and TRBJ1-1, with D unresolved. CDR1 MNHNS and CDR2 SASEGT come from the germline V gene. V dropped 3 bases and J dropped 0 bases, with 8 bases sitting between them. This CDR3 has 14 residues. CDR3 sequence (DNA): TGTGCCAGCAGTGACGCAGGTCTGAACACTGAAGCTTTCTTT. As protein: CASSDAGLNTEAFF.

Only a few counts were recorded for this clonotype. This chain links TRBV9 with TRBJ2-3; 10 nucleotides match TRBD2. Germline trimming cut 1 base from V and 0 bases from J; bases unmatched to any gene: 17. Germline loops: CDR1 SGDLS, CDR2 YYNGEE. The CDR3 is made up of 21 amino acids. In DNA form, the CDR3 reads TGTGCCAGCAGCGTAAGGCCCCTAGCGGGGGCCATCAGGGGAAGCACAGATACGCAGTATTTT. Translating it yields CASSVRPLAGAIRGSTDTQYF. The full variable domain, rest sourced from reference TRBV9 and TRBJ2-3, is DSGVTQTPKHLITATGQRVTLRCSPRSGDLSVYWYQQSLDQGLQFLIQYYNGEERAKGNILERFSAQQFPDLHSELNLSSLELGDSALYFCASSVRPLAGAIRGSTDTQYFGPGTRLTVL.

This clonotype was seen more than once but under ten times. V is TRBV5-6 and J is TRBJ2-7; D is tentatively TRBD1 or TRBD2 (6 bases each). The CDR3 has 14 residues. V shed 2 bases and J shed 3 bases, with 12 bases lying between them. Germline CDR1 is SGHDT and CDR2 is YYEEEE. CDR3 residues: CASSLTGAYYEQYF. The CDR3, as DNA: TGTGCCAGCAGCTTAACGGGGGCGTACTACGAGCAGTACTTC.

V usage is TRBV4-1 and J usage is TRBJ1-1; no clear D gene. The germline gives CDR1 MGHRA, CDR2 YSYEKL. The CDR3 length is 13 residues. V was clipped by 0 bases and J by 7 bases, with 9 bases between them. Written as DNA, the CDR3 is TGCGCCAGCAGCCAAGATTGGAGGAGTGAAGCTTTCTTT. Amino acid sequence: CASSQDWRSEAFF.

Concerning this clonotype: The final CDR3 position lacks the conserved phenylalanine or tryptophan, pointing to a likely read error. The rearrangement links TRBV25-1 to TRBJ2-7, with 9 bases that match TRBD1. CDR3 size: 15 residues. The trim removed 3 bases at V and 3 bases at J, leaving 6 bases unmatched. Germline CDR1 and CDR2: MGHDK and SYGVNS. CDR3 sequence: CASSDSGTGIYEQYL. The CDR3 region has the DNA TGTGCCAGCAGTGATTCTGGGACAGGGATCTACGAGCAGTACCTC.

This rearrangement joins TRBV7-6 to TRBJ2-7; no reliable D call. V lost 0 bases and J lost 4, with 10 bases in between. The CDR3 is 14 residues long. Germline-derived CDR1 and CDR2 are SGHVS and FNYEAQ. The CDR3 DNA reads as TGTGCCAGCAGCTTAGCTGGGGAAGAATACGAGCAGTACTTC. As protein: CASSLAGEEYEQYF.

This sequence joins TRBV11-2 and TRBJ2-7; D is perhaps TRBD1 (6 bases). Between the trimmed V and J ends, which lost 6 bases and 0 bases, there was a span of 15 bases. CDR3 length: 15 amino acids. Germline values: CDR1 SGHAT, CDR2 FQNNGV. The CDR3 DNA is TGTGCCAGCAGAGCCACACAGGGCAGCTCCTACGAGCAGTACTTC. It translates to CASRATQGSSYEQYF. Looking up the rest from reference TRBV11-2 and TRBJ2-7 gives the full variable domain: EAGVAQSPRYKIIEKRQSVAFWCNPISGHATLYWYQQILGQGPKLLIQFQNNGVVDDSQLPKDRFSAERLKGVDSTLKIQPAKLEDSAVYLCASRATQGSSYEQYFGPGTRLTVT.

The CDR3, as DNA: TGTGCCAGCAGTGAAACTCCGGCCGGGTTGATGGATACGCAGTATTTT. It is translated as CASSETPAGLMDTQYF. V and J are TRBV6-1 and TRBJ2-3; the D is unclear. Germline V CDR1 and CDR2: MNHNS, SASEGT. The CDR3 runs to 16 residues. V shed 2 bases and J shed 6 bases, with 18 bases lying between them.

This clonotype was seen a handful of times. The rearrangement joins TRBV4-1 to TRBJ2-7; D may be TRBD1 (6 bases). This CDR3 is 15 amino acids long. The V and J ends lost 1 base and 4 bases respectively, with 14 bases between them. CDR1 MGHRA and CDR2 YSYEKL come from the germline V gene. The CDR3 DNA sequence: TGCGCCAGCAGCCAAGTGGGGACAAATCTGTACGAGCAGTACTTC. This encodes CASSQVGTNLYEQYF.

This clonotype was counted a few times. This chain links TRBV7-8 with TRBJ1-5; tentatively, D is TRBD1 (5 bases). The CDR3 loop spans 16 amino acids. Germline CDR1 and CDR2: SGHVS and FQNEAQ. Trimming took off 1 base at V and 4 bases at J, with 14 bases between the two ends. The CDR3 nucleotides read TGTGCCAGCAGCTTAGGGGGCAGAACTTCGAATCAGCCCCAGCATTTT. Translating gives CASSLGGRTSNQPQHF.